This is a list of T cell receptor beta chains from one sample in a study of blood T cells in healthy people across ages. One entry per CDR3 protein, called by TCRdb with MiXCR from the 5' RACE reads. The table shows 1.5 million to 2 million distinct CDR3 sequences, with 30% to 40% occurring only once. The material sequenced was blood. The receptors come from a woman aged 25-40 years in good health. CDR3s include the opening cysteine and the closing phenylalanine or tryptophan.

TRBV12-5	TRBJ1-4	CASGFAPQEKLFF
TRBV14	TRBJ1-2	CASSQDLGGTGYTF
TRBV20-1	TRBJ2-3	CSANRTASGGAVDTQYF
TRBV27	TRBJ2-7	CASSPISGSPSYEQYF
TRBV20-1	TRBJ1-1	CSANGRTNTEAFF
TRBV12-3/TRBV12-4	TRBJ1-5	CASSSFGGEGGSNQPQHF
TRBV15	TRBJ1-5	CATSGEVAANQPQHF
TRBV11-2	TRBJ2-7	CASSRTFRQRNVYEQYF
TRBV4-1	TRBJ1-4	CASSQDEAGQIGYEKLFF
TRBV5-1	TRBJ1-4	CASSFSGADEKLFF
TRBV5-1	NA	CASAARLAGVSETQYF
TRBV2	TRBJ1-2	CASSVRLRGGGYTF
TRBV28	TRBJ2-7	CASSFTLSYEQYF
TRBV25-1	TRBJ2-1	CASRGGEGLVDEQFF
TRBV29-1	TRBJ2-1	CSVEGAPVVGSYNEQFF
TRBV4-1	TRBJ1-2	CASSQEAEGVNYGYTF
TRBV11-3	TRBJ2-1	CASSLVGTSVDPPYNEQFF
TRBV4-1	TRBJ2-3	CASSQGQGAHTQYF
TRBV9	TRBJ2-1	CASSVGARGQGAGNEQFF
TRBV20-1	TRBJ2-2	CSANKQVNTGELFF
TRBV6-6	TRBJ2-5	CASSYGTVGTQYF
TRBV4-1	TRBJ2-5	CASSPGKGKQETQYF
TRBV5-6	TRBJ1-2	CASSLKGFSGYTF
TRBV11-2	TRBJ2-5	CASSLGTKGQETQYF
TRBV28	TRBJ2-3	CASSTSAGGSDTQYF
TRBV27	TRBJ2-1	CASSSQGRQFF
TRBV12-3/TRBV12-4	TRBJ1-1	CASRNGVTEAFF
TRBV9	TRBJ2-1	CASSVDGGRSYNEQFF
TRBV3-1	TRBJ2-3	CASSPGPPGDTQYF
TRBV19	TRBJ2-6	CASSITGAGANVLTF
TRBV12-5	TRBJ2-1	CASGLVQGTSSNEQFF
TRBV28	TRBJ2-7	CASSFPDSKQYF
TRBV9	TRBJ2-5	CASSSYTGDRETQYF
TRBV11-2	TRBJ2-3	CASLRQHFTDTQYF
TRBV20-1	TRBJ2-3	CSAPLSQRGYTDTQYF
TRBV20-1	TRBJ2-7	CSARASSGSSYEQYF
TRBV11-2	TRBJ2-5	CASSYNEQYF
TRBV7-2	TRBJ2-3	CASSNSGRADTQYF
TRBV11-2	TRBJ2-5	CASKETLQETQYF
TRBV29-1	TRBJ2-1	CSVLAGGEQFF
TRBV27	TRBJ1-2	CASSRPGGYGYTF
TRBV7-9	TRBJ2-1	CASSVAGSLYNEQFF
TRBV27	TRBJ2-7	CASSLRGSSGTLYEQYF
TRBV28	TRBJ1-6	CASRDTGARSPPLHF
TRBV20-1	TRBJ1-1	CSARVGRGTTEAFF